The 3 T cell receptor beta chains below all came from one sample that was sequenced in a study of T cell responses to AZD1222 COVID-19 vaccine. The table came from immunoSEQ multiplex PCR; TCRdb's copy has only in-frame clones and leaves some out. The sample holds about 100,000 clones, over 90% seen once. Here the sequenced sample was peripheral blood, taken on day 0 of AZD1222 vaccination. These receptors originate from an adult in good health.

This clone was counted once. The chain carries TRBV10-2 and TRBJ1-5, with TRBD1 as a possible D gene (6 bases). Trimming removed 3 bases at V and 3 bases at J, with 12 bases between. In germline, CDR1 is WSHSY, CDR2 SAAADI. CDR3 length: 15 amino acids. The DNA of the CDR3 is TGCGCCAGCAGTGAAGGGGGTTGGAACAATCAGCCCCAGCATTTT. Its translation: CASSEGGWNNQPQHF.

V and J are TRBV30 and TRBJ1-5; the D gene is possibly TRBD1 (5 bases). The V end lost 2 bases, the J end lost 6 bases, and 26 bases lay between the germline ends. The CDR3 runs 18 residues. Germline loops: CDR1 GTSNPN, CDR2 SVGIG (reference sequence). The CDR3, as DNA: TGTGCCTGGAGTTCCCAGCCCCGGGACTCCCTGTGGAGTCAGCCCCAGCATTTT. It translates to CAWSSQPRDSLWSQPQHF.

This clone was seen just once. This chain links TRBV7-8 with TRBJ2-2, with D possibly being TRBD1 (5 bases). Trimming removed 5 bases from V and 8 bases from J, with 9 bases in between. This CDR3 is built from 12 residues. Germline lookup yields CDR1 SGHVS and CDR2 FQNEAQ. CDR3 DNA sequence: TGTGCCAGCAGCCAACAGGCTGGGGAGCTGTTTTTT. Protein product: CASSQQAGELFF. The complete variable domain, with remaining parts taken from reference TRBV7-8 and TRBJ2-2, reads GAGVSQSPRYKVAKRGQDVALRCDPISGHVSLFWYQQALGQGPEFLTYFQNEAQLDKSGLPSDRFFAERPEGSVSTLKIQRTQQEDSAVYLCASSQQAGELFFGEGSRLTVL.